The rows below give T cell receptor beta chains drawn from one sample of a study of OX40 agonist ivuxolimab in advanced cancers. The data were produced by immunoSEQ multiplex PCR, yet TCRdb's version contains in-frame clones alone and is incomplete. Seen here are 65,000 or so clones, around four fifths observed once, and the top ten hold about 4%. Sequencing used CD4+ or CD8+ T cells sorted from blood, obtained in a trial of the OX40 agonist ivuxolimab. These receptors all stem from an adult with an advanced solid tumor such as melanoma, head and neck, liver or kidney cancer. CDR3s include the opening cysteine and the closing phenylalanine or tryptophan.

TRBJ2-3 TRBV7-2 CASSRGTLSTDTQYF
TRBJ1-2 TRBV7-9 CASSWDSIFYGYTF
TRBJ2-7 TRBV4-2 CASSQDRGGPYEQYF
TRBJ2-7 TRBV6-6 CASRWGTARYSYEQYF
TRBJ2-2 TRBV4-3 CASSQDWLVGGELFF
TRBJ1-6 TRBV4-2 CASSQDPSRYSPLHF
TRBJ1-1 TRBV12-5 CASGLTGHAEAFF
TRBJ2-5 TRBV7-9 CASSPDVWQQETQYF
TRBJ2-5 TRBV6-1 CASNPNPGETQYF
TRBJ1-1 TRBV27 CASSEDRASTEAFF
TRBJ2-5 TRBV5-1 CASSLESGQETQYF
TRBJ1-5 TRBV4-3 CASSQNRDQPQHF
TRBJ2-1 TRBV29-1 CSVDRLAGDNEQFF
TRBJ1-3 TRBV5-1 CASSLTGALGNTIYF
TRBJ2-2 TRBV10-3 CAAKTGGRDAGELFF
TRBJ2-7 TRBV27 CASSLGASWKSSYEQYF
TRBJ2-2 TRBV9 CASSVGDARRKGGELFF
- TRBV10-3 CAISESGAGDHYEQYF
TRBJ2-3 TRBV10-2 CASIPTSGSTDTQYF
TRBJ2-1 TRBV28 CASSADRGSYNEQFF
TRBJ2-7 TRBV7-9 CASSSAVRASEQYF
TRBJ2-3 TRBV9 CASSVDQRSTDTQYF
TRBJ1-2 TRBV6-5 CASSYSGRQFYGYTF
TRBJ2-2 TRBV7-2 CASSLETGESAGELFF
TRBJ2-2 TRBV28 CASRFGLAGERGGELFF
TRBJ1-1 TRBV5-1 CASSQAGTASFF
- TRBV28 CASSPLAGGHPYEQYF
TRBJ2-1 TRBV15 CATSSFIAGEREQFF
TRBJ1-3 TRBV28 CASSLFGGVGNTIYF
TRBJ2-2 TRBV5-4 CASGPVAGGPGELFF
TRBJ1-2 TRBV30 CAWKEQLDGYTF
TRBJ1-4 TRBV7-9 CASSSGGAQLYPNEKLFF